These 30 T cell receptor beta chains originate from one sample sequenced in a study of beta chain features in type 1 diabetes. cDNA synthesis used the whole RNA isolate, giving expressed TCRB sequences. The table came from immunoSEQ multiplex PCR; TCRdb's copy has only in-frame clones and leaves some out. The sample holds 240,000 or so clones; roughly 30% are singletons and the top ten take 3% to 4%. Material for sequencing was central memory CD4+ T cells from blood. The receptors originated from a man aged 30 to 45 in good health.

The chain recombines TRBV10-3 with TRBJ2-1; D is unresolved. Trimming removed 3 bases from V and 0 bases from J, with 12 bases in between. The V gene's germline CDR1 is ENHRY and CDR2 SYGVKD. This CDR3 spans 16 amino acids. The CDR3 DNA reads as TGTGCCATCAGTGAAAGAATAGACCTCTCCTACAATGAGCAGTTCTTC. Translating it yields CAISERIDLSYNEQFF.

The chain uses TRBV5-4 and TRBJ2-5; D remains ambiguous. The CDR3 has 13 residues. V lost 4 bases and J 1 base, leaving 8 bases between the germline ends. Germline CDR1 and CDR2: SGHNT and YYREEE (reference sequence). The CDR3 bases are TGTGCCAGCAGCCGCCCACTCCAAGAGACCCAGTACTTC. Amino acids: CASSRPLQETQYF.

This clone was recorded a few times. The rearrangement uses TRBV12-5 and TRBJ1-5, with D unclear. CDR3 length equals 14 residues. V was trimmed by 3 bases and J by 4 bases, leaving 10 bases between them. Looked up from germline, CDR1 is LGHNT and CDR2 is FRNRAP. In DNA form, the CDR3 reads TGTGCTAGTGGTTTTGGGGAGCCTAATCAGCCCCAGCATTTT. It specifies CASGFGEPNQPQHF.

The chain combines TRBV10-2 with TRBJ2-7; D may be TRBD2 (5 bases). Trimming took off 2 bases at V and 7 bases at J, with 15 bases between the two ends. CDR3 size: 14 residues. Germline V CDR1 and CDR2: WSHSY, SAAADI. CDR3 DNA: TGCGCCAGCAGTGAGATAACTGGAGGCCAGGAGCAGTACTTC. It translates to CASSEITGGQEQYF.

The sample holds a few counts of this clone. The genes are TRBV21-1 and TRBJ1-4. TRBV21-1 is a recognized pseudogene. The CDR3 is 15 residues long. CDR3 region: CASSKGRGRGEKLFF. The CDR3 DNA follows: TGTGCCAGCAGCAAAGGGAGGGGAAGAGGAGAAAAACTGTTTTTT.

CDR3 sequence (DNA): TGTGCCAGCTCTCTGGACAGCAATCAGCCCCAGCATTTT. The encoded protein is CASSLDSNQPQHF. This chain uses TRBV18 with TRBJ1-5; D call uncertain. The V end lost 6 bases, the J end lost 1 base, and 7 bases lay between the germline ends. CDR1 and CDR2 from the germline V gene are KGHSH and LQKENI. There are 13 residues in the CDR3.

The chain employs TRBV4-3 and TRBJ2-5; D possibly corresponds to TRBD1 (5 bases). The germline gives CDR1 LGHNA, CDR2 YSLEER. The CDR3 runs 14 residues. Trimming took 0 bases from V and 7 from J, leaving 12 bases between them. CDR3 region: CASSQDQGAPTQYF. CDR3 DNA sequence: TGCGCCAGCAGCCAAGACCAGGGCGCCCCGACCCAGTACTTC.

CDR3 DNA: TGTGCCAGCAGTGCCGTGGACAGGGTACTGTTTTTT. Its protein product is CASSAVDRVLFF. The chain has TRBV2 and TRBJ2-2; 8 bases map to TRBD1. CDR1 and CDR2 (germline): SNHLY, FYNNEI. This CDR3 comprises 12 residues. Germline trimming cut 4 bases from V and 14 bases from J; bases unmatched to any gene: 6.

This clone was seen a few times. The chain uses TRBV29-1 and TRBJ2-7; the D call may be TRBD1 or TRBD2 (5 bases each). CDR1 and CDR2 from the germline V gene are SQVTM and ANQGSEA. The V and J ends lost 3 bases and 5 bases respectively, with 17 bases between them. The CDR3 sequence is 14 residues long. CDR3 nucleotide sequence: TGCAGCGTTGAGTACCCAGGGAGCAGGAACGAGCAGTACTTC. Translating it yields CSVEYPGSRNEQYF.

The chain carries TRBV5-6 and TRBJ2-1; 9 bases match TRBD2. The CDR3 is 17 amino acids. Germline CDR1 reads SGHDT; CDR2 reads YYEEEE. The V and J ends lost 4 bases and 1 base, in that order; junction bases with no gene match: 9. The chain's CDR3 is CASSILTSGPSYNEQFF. For the CDR3, the DNA is TGTGCCAGCAGCATCCTCACTAGCGGGCCTTCCTACAATGAGCAGTTCTTC.

This clone was seen only a few times. The chain joins TRBV30 to TRBJ2-3; tentatively, D is TRBD2 (6 bases). Trimming pared 1 base from V and 0 bases from J, leaving 11 bases between. CDR3 size: 15 residues. CDR1 GTSNPN and CDR2 SVGIG come from the germline V gene (reference sequence). The DNA for the CDR3 is TGTGCCTGGAGTGCGGAGGGGACTAGCACAGATACGCAGTATTTT. This translates into CAWSAEGTSTDTQYF.

This rearrangement joins TRBV10-3 to TRBJ1-1, with unresolved D. The CDR3 totals 13 residues. The ends were cut back, 4 bases at V and 3 bases at J, with 9 bases in the middle. Germline CDR1 ENHRY, CDR2 SYGVKD. DNA for the CDR3: TGTGCCATCAGTGTGTCCGGGGACACTGAAGCTTTCTTT. Translation gives CAISVSGDTEAFF.

The V and J genes are TRBV30 and TRBJ1-1; 7 positions match TRBD1. The CDR3 runs 13 residues. CDR1 is GTSNPN, CDR2 SVGIG, per germline (reference sequence). V gave up 2 bases and J gave up 5 bases; unmatched junction bases: 5. The CDR3 loop reads CAWSWQGGTEAFF. As DNA, the CDR3 is TGTGCCTGGAGTTGGCAGGGGGGAACTGAAGCTTTCTTT.

This chain links TRBV30 with TRBJ2-1; TRBD2 aligns across 11 bases. There are 15 residues in the CDR3. V dropped 2 bases and J dropped 6; count of bases not matched to a gene: 6. Germline V CDR1 and CDR2: GTSNPN, SVGIG (reference sequence). As DNA, the CDR3 is TGTGCCTGGAGTTACACTAGCGGGGGCCGCAATGAGCAGTTCTTC. Its translation is CAWSYTSGGRNEQFF.

This sequence joins TRBV5-1 and TRBJ2-5; 9 nucleotides agree with TRBD1. V dropped 0 bases and J dropped 1; count of bases not matched to a gene: 7. Germline CDR1 and CDR2: SGHRS and YFSETQ. The length of the CDR3 is 17 residues. The CDR3 DNA reads as TGCGCCAGCAGCTTGGCGTTGGGACAGGGCATCCAAGAGACCCAGTACTTC. Its protein is CASSLALGQGIQETQYF.

This clone has a count of ten or more. The rearrangement uses TRBV7-2 and TRBJ1-4; TRBD1 agrees at 8 bases. CDR1 is SGHTA, CDR2 FQGNSA, per germline. This CDR3 is 15 amino acids long. V was clipped by 5 bases and J by 6 bases; unmatched bases: 8. The CDR3 sequence: CASSLLGQGDEKLFF. The CDR3 nucleotides read TGTGCCAGCAGCCTATTAGGACAGGGAGATGAAAAACTGTTTTTT. The entire variable domain, with the rest obtained from reference TRBV7-2 and TRBJ1-4, is as follows: GAGVSQSPSNKVTEKGKDVELRCDPISGHTALYWYRQSLGQGLEFLIYFQGNSAPDKSGLPSDRFSAERTGGSVSTLTIQRTQQEDSAVYLCASSLLGQGDEKLFFGSGTQLSVL.

This clone was found a few times. J is TRBJ2-1 and V is TRBV7-2, with TRBD2 as a possible D gene (6 bases). This CDR3 comprises 15 residues. The germline V gene has CDR1 SGHTA and CDR2 FQGNSA. V shed 5 bases and J shed 0 bases, with 11 bases lying between them. In DNA, the CDR3 is TGTGCCAGCAGCCGTAGCGGCCTCTCCTACAATGAGCAGTTCTTC. Translation gives CASSRSGLSYNEQFF. Drawing the rest from reference TRBV7-2 and TRBJ2-1, the complete variable domain is GAGVSQSPSNKVTEKGKDVELRCDPISGHTALYWYRQSLGQGLEFLIYFQGNSAPDKSGLPSDRFSAERTGGSVSTLTIQRTQQEDSAVYLCASSRSGLSYNEQFFGPGTRLTVL.

CDR3 sequence (DNA): TGTGCCAGCAGACACACCGGGGAGGGTTTCACCCAGTACTTC. It encodes CASRHTGEGFTQYF. This chain links TRBV7-2 with TRBJ2-5, with 7 bases fitting TRBD2. The V gene's germline CDR1 is SGHTA and CDR2 FQGNSA. The CDR3 length is 14 residues. The ends lost 6 bases at V and 8 bases at J; junction bases unmatched: 12. Together with reference TRBV7-2 and TRBJ2-5, the CDR3 gives the full variable domain: GAGVSQSPSNKVTEKGKDVELRCDPISGHTALYWYRQSLGQGLEFLIYFQGNSAPDKSGLPSDRFSAERTGGSVSTLTIQRTQQEDSAVYLCASRHTGEGFTQYFGPGTRLLVL.

Only a few counts were recorded for this clone. The chain carries TRBV27 and TRBJ2-1; 15 positions agree with TRBD2. CDR1 and CDR2 from the germline V gene are MNHEY and SMNVEV (reference sequence). The CDR3 totals 14 residues. The V segment lost 6 bases and the J segment 9 bases; nucleotides outside the gene matches: 3. CDR3 sequence reads: CASSVGLAGGEQFF. In DNA form, the CDR3 reads TGTGCCAGCAGCGTGGGACTAGCGGGAGGTGAGCAGTTCTTC.

As DNA, the CDR3 is TGTGCCAGCAGCTTAGTTTCCGCGGCATACGAGCAGTACTTC. The encoded protein is CASSLVSAAYEQYF. The chain joins TRBV7-2 to TRBJ2-7, with unresolved D. The V end lost 1 base, the J end lost 4 bases, and 11 bases lay between the germline ends. This CDR3 spans 14 amino acids. Germline-derived CDR1 and CDR2 are SGHTA and FQGNSA.

About this clone: The sample carries other DNA sequences with the same CDR3. For the CDR3, the DNA is TGCAGCGTTGAAAGACTAGCGGGGGAGCAGTACTTC. It yields the protein CSVERLAGEQYF. The genes are TRBV29-1 and TRBJ2-7, with 11 bases lining up with TRBD2. Unmatched junction bases numbered 1, after V lost 2 bases and J lost 7 bases. Germline V lookup: CDR1 SQVTM, CDR2 ANQGSEA. This CDR3 spans 12 amino acids.

This clone came up a few times. The gene calls are TRBV10-3 and TRBJ2-7; 7 bases align to TRBD1. V was pared by 6 bases and J by 3 bases, with 5 bases of the junction left unmatched. The germline V gene encodes CDR1 ENHRY and CDR2 SYGVKD. The CDR3 runs to 13 residues. CDR3 protein: CAIRGQPSYEQYF. In DNA form, the CDR3 reads TGTGCCATCAGGGGACAGCCGAGCTACGAGCAGTACTTC.

The chain is built from TRBV5-1 and TRBJ2-7, with 8 bases matching TRBD1. Germline lookup yields CDR1 SGHRS and CDR2 YFSETQ. V lost 1 base, J lost 3 bases, and 6 bases stayed unmatched. This CDR3 has 15 residues. CDR3 in DNA: TGCGCCAGCAGCTTGACAGGGGGAAGGGACTACGAGCAGTACTTC. Translation: CASSLTGGRDYEQYF.

J is TRBJ2-1 and V is TRBV9; TRBD2 aligns across 11 bases. The V gene end was trimmed by 4 bases and the J gene end by 10 bases; junction bases not matched to a gene: 10. This CDR3 has 15 residues. Germline CDR1 reads SGDLS; CDR2 reads YYNGEE. In nucleotides, the CDR3 is TGTGCCAGCAGCCCCCATAGCGGGAGGGCCGAGGAGCAGTTCTTC. Translated, it gives CASSPHSGRAEEQFF.

This chain links TRBV25-1 with TRBJ2-2; TRBD1 is a possible D gene (5 bases). The germline V gene has CDR1 MGHDK and CDR2 SYGVNS. Trimming left V 3 bases short and J 4 bases short, with 12 bases between. The CDR3 length is 15 residues. DNA of the CDR3: TGTGCCAGCAGTGACAGGGCTGAATTCACCGGGGAGCTGTTTTTT. This translates into CASSDRAEFTGELFF.

This clone came up a few times. This chain joins TRBV18 and TRBJ2-1, with TRBD1 identical over 8 bases. The CDR3 contains 15 residues. The germline V gene encodes CDR1 KGHSH and CDR2 LQKENI. V was pared by 2 bases and J by 6 bases, with 6 bases of the junction left unmatched. The CDR3, as DNA: TGTGCCAGCTCACCAAGGACAGGGTTAGGCAATGAGCAGTTCTTC. Translation gives CASSPRTGLGNEQFF. Looking up the rest from reference TRBV18 and TRBJ2-1 gives the full variable domain: NAGVMQNPRHLVRRRGQEARLRCSPMKGHSHVYWYRQLPEEGLKFMVYLQKENIIDESGMPKERFSAEFPKEGPSILRIQQVVRGDSAAYFCASSPRTGLGNEQFFGPGTRLTVL.

Comment on this clone: It may be a read error: a sequence one base away is much more abundant. This specimen includes other DNA sequences encoding the same CDR3. V and J are TRBV7-2 and TRBJ2-1; D ambiguous. CDR1 and CDR2 from the germline V gene are SGHTA and FQGNSA. Trimming stripped 5 bases from V and 5 bases from J, with 4 bases between. This CDR3 contains 11 residues. CDR3 sequence reads: CASSSNNEQFF. CDR3 nucleotide sequence: TGTGCCAGCAGCAGTAACAATGAGCAGTTCTTC.

V is TRBV7-2 and J is TRBJ1-1; D is perhaps TRBD1 (5 bases). Germline loops: CDR1 SGHTA, CDR2 FQGNSA. Deletions cut 4 bases from V and 4 bases from J, with 13 bases between. The CDR3 contains 14 residues. CDR3 DNA: TGTGCCAGCAGCTCCCGCTCGGGGGGCACTGAAGCTTTCTTT. Translated: CASSSRSGGTEAFF.

The chain recombines TRBV25-1 with TRBJ2-3; no clear D gene. The CDR3 totals 14 residues. Trimming took off 6 bases at V and 0 bases at J, with 10 bases between the two ends. Germline V gene sequence: CDR1 MGHDK, CDR2 SYGVNS. The CDR3 DNA follows: TGTGCCAGCAGGTCAGAGGTTAGCACAGATACGCAGTATTTT. This gives the protein CASRSEVSTDTQYF.

This clone has more than one count but fewer than ten. The rearrangement joins TRBV10-2 to TRBJ2-7; D gene unclear. This CDR3 has 11 amino acids. Germline-derived CDR1 and CDR2 are WSHSY and SAAADI. The V end was cut by 6 bases, the J end by 2 bases, with 5 bases between. Written as DNA, the CDR3 is TGCGCCAGCAGGGATACCTACGAGCAGTACTTC. Protein sequence: CASRDTYEQYF.